The present T cell receptor beta chain was sequenced within a study of blood T cell repertoires in COVID-19. Whole-study context: COVID-19 samples from acute and convalescent phases originated in the United States, Italy and Spain. T cells, B-cell-depleted T cells, or PBMCs provided the cDNA or gDNA that served as material.

Germline-derived CDR1 and CDR2 are KGHSH and LQKENI. The ends were cut back, 1 base at V and 3 bases at J, with 6 bases in the middle. This CDR3 has 13 amino acids. A note on this clone: Different DNA sequences within this sample yield the same CDR3.

This table comes from immunoSEQ multiplex PCR, and its TCRdb copy is limited to in-frame clones, with some not included. The table lists 70,000 to 90,000 clones, approximately 91% of them singletons, with about 27% in the top ten. What was sequenced was peripheral blood. The TCR was taken from a man aged 50 to 59 with acute or convalescent COVID-19. This chain joins TRBV18 and TRBJ2-5, with D unclear. The CDR3 nucleotides are TGTGCCAGCTCACCACGTCAGGAAGAGACCCAGTACTTC. Encoded protein: CASSPRQEETQYF.